These 12 T cell receptor beta chains came from one sample sequenced in a study of shared clonotypes between healthy human individuals. Here immunoSEQ multiplex PCR was the method, and the copy in TCRdb shows in-frame clones only, minus some. The table records roughly 2.5 million clones, 90% to 95% of them present only once. Sequenced material: naive CD4+ T cells sorted from blood. Sample subset: CD45RA+ positively selected. The receptors stem from a man aged 18-30 years in good health.

J is TRBJ2-3 and V is TRBV7-8; 12 nucleotides agree with TRBD2. The CDR3 runs to 15 residues. The ends lost 4 bases at V and 1 base at J; junction bases unmatched: 0. CDR1 is SGHVS and CDR2 is FQNEAQ in the germline V gene. CDR3 bases: TGTGCCAGCAGCTCTAGCGGGAGGGGCACAGATACGCAGTATTTT. This encodes CASSSSGRGTDTQYF.

The chain couples TRBV5-4 to TRBJ1-2, with D tentatively TRBD1 (5 bases). The CDR3 totals 15 residues. V lost 4 bases and J 8 bases, leaving 21 bases between the germline ends. Germline CDR1 is SGHNT and CDR2 is YYREEE (reference sequence). In nucleotides, the CDR3 is TGTGCCAGCAGCCCTGGGGGTGACGGGCGTAGGGGCTACACCTTC. It encodes CASSPGGDGRRGYTF.

The chain couples TRBV30 to TRBJ2-1, with a tentative D call TRBD2 (6 bases). Deletions cut 0 bases from V and 15 bases from J, with 12 bases between. The CDR3 runs to 11 residues. Germline V lookup: CDR1 GTSNPN, CDR2 SVGIG (reference sequence). CDR3 loop: CAWSVGGAGFF. CDR3 nucleotide sequence: TGTGCCTGGAGTGTCGGGGGAGCCGGGTTCTTC.

The V gene is TRBV7-8, the J gene TRBJ1-4; TRBD1 agrees at 7 bases. Germline V lookup: CDR1 SGHVS, CDR2 FQNEAQ. The V and J ends lost 3 bases and 5 bases, in that order; junction bases with no gene match: 9. This CDR3 comprises 16 residues. CDR3 in DNA: TGTGCCAGCAGCTTGGGTACCGGGACAGTCAATGAAAAACTGTTTTTT. Protein sequence: CASSLGTGTVNEKLFF.

On this clone: Other DNA sequences in this sample translate to the same CDR3. For the CDR3, the DNA is TGTGCCAGCAGCTTAGGAGGGTCCCAAGAGACCCAGTACTTC. It specifies CASSLGGSQETQYF. The V gene is TRBV7-2, the J gene TRBJ2-5, with D possibly being TRBD2 (5 bases). Trimming took 1 base from V and 1 from J, leaving 7 bases between them. This CDR3 spans 14 amino acids. CDR1 is SGHTA and CDR2 is FQGNSA in the germline V gene.

This clone was observed a single time. The V gene is TRBV28, the J gene TRBJ2-3; 11 nucleotides match TRBD2. J lost 4 bases, V lost 6 bases, and 9 bases had no gene match. This CDR3 region has 16 residues. The V gene's germline CDR1 is MDHEN and CDR2 SYDVKM. For the CDR3, the DNA is TGTGCCAGCAGGCGTAATAGCGGGGGGGCCTCAGATACGCAGTATTTT. Its translation: CASRRNSGGASDTQYF.

The chain employs TRBV7-9 and TRBJ1-4, with D tentatively TRBD1 (5 bases). Trimming removed 4 bases at V and 6 bases at J, with 15 bases between. Germline assignment: CDR1 SEHNR and CDR2 FQNEAQ (reference sequence). There are 15 residues in the CDR3. The CDR3 region is CASSSPGPGDEKLFF. The CDR3 DNA follows: TGTGCCAGCAGCTCCCCGGGACCTGGAGATGAAAAACTGTTTTTT.

The chain recombines TRBV7-2 with TRBJ2-7; tentatively, D is TRBD2 (6 bases). This CDR3 region has 15 residues. The germline V and J ends were trimmed by 4 bases and 5 bases, with 18 bases remaining between them. The germline V gene encodes CDR1 SGHTA and CDR2 FQGNSA. CDR3 in DNA: TGTGCCAGCAGCTCACAAGGAGGTAGCGGCCACGAGCAGTACTTC. This translates into CASSSQGGSGHEQYF.

Concerning this clone: Other DNA sequences of this sample code for an identical CDR3. The V gene is TRBV6-6, the J gene TRBJ2-3; D is undetermined. Trimming cost V 4 bases and J 3 bases, with 8 bases left between them. This CDR3 is built from 13 residues. The germline V gene has CDR1 MNHNY and CDR2 SVGAGI (reference sequence). The CDR3 coding sequence is TGTGCCAGCAGTTCCACTTCGACAGATACGCAGTATTTT. It encodes CASSSTSTDTQYF.

Notes on this clone: Other DNA sequences in this sample translate to the same CDR3. V and J are TRBV10-3 and TRBJ2-1; 11 bases align to TRBD2. After removal of 5 bases from V and 3 bases from J, the junction contained 3 bases not matched to a gene. CDR3 size: 15 residues. Germline CDR1 is ENHRY and CDR2 is SYGVKD. The CDR3 DNA reads TGTGCCATCAGTAGTACTAGCGGGGGCTACAATGAGCAGTTCTTC. Its protein is CAISSTSGGYNEQFF.

The V and J genes are TRBV19 and TRBJ2-1, with D perhaps TRBD2 (6 bases). Germline V gene sequence: CDR1 LNHDA, CDR2 SQIVND (reference sequence). The ends were cut back, 5 bases at V and 1 base at J, with 21 bases in the middle. The length of the CDR3 is 18 residues. CDR3 DNA sequence: TGTGCCAGTAGTTCTCCGGGACTTTCCTTAGGTTCCTACAATGAGCAGTTCTTC. Translated: CASSSPGLSLGSYNEQFF.

The chain combines TRBV7-9 with TRBJ2-7; 9 positions agree with TRBD1. CDR3 length equals 14 residues. Germline values: CDR1 SEHNR, CDR2 FQNEAQ (reference sequence). Trimming took 3 bases from V and 6 from J; bases not matched to a gene: 6. The CDR3 here is CASSFGGQGVEQYF. CDR3 bases: TGTGCCAGCAGCTTTGGGGGACAGGGTGTCGAGCAGTACTTC.